The 15 T cell receptor beta chains below were found in one sample sequenced in a study of CD8 T cell repertoires and HIV-1 epitope variants. Only in-frame clones appear in the TCRdb table, and some are missing; sequencing was by immunoSEQ multiplex PCR. The sample records fewer than 3,000 clones, around 67% being singletons. Their target antigens are unknown. Sequencing used cultured CD8+ T cells derived from PBMCs. The receptors stem from a male donor with HIV.

V is TRBV9 and J is TRBJ2-3; 12 bases agree with TRBD2. This CDR3 is 15 amino acids long. With 3 bases clipped from V and 3 bases from J, the junction kept 2 bases outside the gene matches. Per the germline V gene, CDR1 is SGDLS and CDR2 is YYNGEE. CDR3 residues: CASSALAGGTDTQYF. The DNA of the CDR3 is TGTGCCAGCAGCGCTCTAGCGGGAGGGACAGATACGCAGTATTTT.

The CDR3 reads CASSGLAGGSYNEQFF. CDR3 nucleotide sequence: TGTGCCAGCAGTGGACTAGCGGGGGGTTCCTACAATGAGCAGTTCTTC. The rearrangement joins TRBV28 to TRBJ2-1; 14 bases map to TRBD2. V shed 5 bases and J 1 base; nucleotides not matched to a gene: 1. The CDR3 extends over 16 amino acids. The germline V gene has CDR1 MDHEN and CDR2 SYDVKM.

The chain uses TRBV19 and TRBJ2-3; D is unclear. The CDR3 sequence is 13 residues long. CDR1 and CDR2 (germline): LNHDA, SQIVND (reference sequence). The V gene lost 7 bases and the J gene lost 2 bases, with 10 bases spanning the gap. The CDR3 spells CASTQSYTDTQYF. The CDR3 DNA sequence: TGTGCCAGTACCCAAAGCTACACAGATACGCAGTATTTT.

In this sample, this clone turned up a few times. The gene calls are TRBV5-5 and TRBJ1-2; D is possibly TRBD1 (6 bases). This CDR3 region has 15 residues. Trimming shortened V by 0 bases and J by 2 bases, and 11 bases separated the two germline ends. Per the germline V gene, CDR1 is SGHKS and CDR2 is YYEKEE (reference sequence). CDR3 nucleotides: TGTGCCAGCAGCTTGGAGATGGACAGCAACTATGGCTACACCTTC. This translates into CASSLEMDSNYGYTF.

The V call is TRBV6-5, the J call TRBJ2-7, with D perhaps TRBD1 (6 bases). CDR3 length: 13 residues. Per germline, CDR1 MNHEY and CDR2 SVGAGI. V lost 0 bases and J lost 3, with 6 bases in between. The CDR3 protein is CASSYSRGYEQYF. The CDR3 bases are TGTGCCAGCAGTTACTCCAGGGGCTACGAGCAGTACTTC.

In this sample, this clone turned up a few times. The V gene is TRBV6-6, the J gene TRBJ2-5; D unresolved. Germline V gene sequence: CDR1 MNHNY, CDR2 SVGAGI (reference sequence). The CDR3 length is 16 residues. Trimming took off 0 bases at V and 3 bases at J, with 14 bases between the two ends. Here the CDR3 DNA reads TGTGCCAGCAGTTACTCGTACGGGTATTCAGAAGAGACCCAGTACTTC. This codes for CASSYSYGYSEETQYF.

The gene calls are TRBV6-5 and TRBJ1-2; D gene ambiguous. The CDR3 runs to 14 residues. V lost 6 bases to trimming and J lost 5 bases, with 16 bases between them. CDR1 is MNHEY and CDR2 is SVGAGI in the germline V gene. This chain's CDR3 is CASRPMSDGYGYTF. The CDR3 bases are TGTGCCAGCAGACCTATGAGTGACGGGTATGGCTACACCTTC.

This clone has a handful of counts. The chain employs TRBV5-8 and TRBJ2-3, with 7 bases aligning to TRBD1. The V gene end was trimmed by 0 bases and the J gene end by 1 base; junction bases not matched to a gene: 2. The germline gives CDR1 SGHTS, CDR2 YDEGEE. The CDR3 is 15 amino acids. The CDR3 is CASSLEGGRTDTQYF. The CDR3 DNA follows: TGTGCCAGCAGCTTGGAAGGGGGCCGCACAGATACGCAGTATTTT.

The chain couples TRBV11-3 to TRBJ2-7, with D possibly being TRBD2 (6 bases). Germline lookup yields CDR1 SGHNT and CDR2 YENEEA. Trimming pared 5 bases from V and 3 bases from J, leaving 14 bases between. The CDR3 is 14 residues long. In DNA, the CDR3 is TGTGCCAGCAGCCCTGAGGCGGGGTTCTACGAGCAGTACTTC. It encodes CASSPEAGFYEQYF.

Only a few counts were recorded for this clone. The chain links TRBV6-5 to TRBJ2-1; D perhaps matches TRBD1 (6 bases). Trimming pared 2 bases from V and 8 bases from J, leaving 16 bases between. This CDR3 has 15 residues. Germline CDR1 reads MNHEY; CDR2 reads SVGAGI. The CDR3 reads CASSYGGRGYDEQFF. The CDR3 nucleotides are TGTGCCAGCAGTTACGGGGGCAGGGGTTATGATGAGCAGTTCTTC.

This clone was picked up a small number of times. This chain uses TRBV7-9 with TRBJ2-2; D is uncertain. The germline V gene has CDR1 SEHNR and CDR2 FQNEAQ (reference sequence). V lost 5 bases, J lost 7 bases, and 8 bases lay in between. The CDR3 extends over 12 amino acids. The CDR3, as DNA: TGTGCCAGCAGCCTTCAGGACGGGGAGCTGTTTTTT. It yields the protein CASSLQDGELFF. Using reference TRBV7-9 and TRBJ2-2 for the parts outside the CDR3, the full variable domain is DTGVSQNPRHKITKRGQNVTFRCDPISEHNRLYWYRQTLGQGPEFLTYFQNEAQLEKSRLLSDRFSAERPKGSFSTLEIQRTEQGDSAMYLCASSLQDGELFFGEGSRLTVL.

The chain joins TRBV28 to TRBJ1-5; D is unclear. CDR1 and CDR2 from the germline V gene are MDHEN and SYDVKM. CDR3 length: 13 amino acids. V was trimmed by 5 bases and J by 4 bases, leaving 9 bases between them. CDR3 sequence reads: CASSMIQNQPQHF. As DNA, the CDR3 is TGTGCCAGCAGTATGATACAGAATCAGCCCCAGCATTTT.

V is TRBV7-8 and J is TRBJ2-7; D may correspond to TRBD1 or TRBD2 (5 bases each). This CDR3 has 13 residues. Per the germline V gene, CDR1 is SGHVS and CDR2 is FQNEAQ. V lost 1 base to trimming and J lost 5 bases, with 9 bases between them. The CDR3 DNA reads TGTGCCAGCAGCTTAGGGGGGTTCGACGAGCAGTACTTC. Translating it yields CASSLGGFDEQYF.

The chain has TRBV28 and TRBJ2-5; 10 nucleotides match TRBD1. Trimming cost V 4 bases and J 5 bases; bases outside gene matches: 4. In germline, CDR1 is MDHEN, CDR2 SYDVKM. CDR3 length: 14 amino acids. This chain's CDR3 is CASSSDRGEETQYF. The DNA of the CDR3 is TGTGCCAGCAGTTCGGACAGGGGGGAGGAGACCCAGTACTTC.

The chain links TRBV6-1 to TRBJ2-7; D might be TRBD1 (5 bases). Trimming removed 3 bases at V and 0 bases at J, with 9 bases between. Per germline, CDR1 MNHNS and CDR2 SASEGT. This CDR3 comprises 14 residues. The CDR3 loop is CASSDQGSSYEQYF. The CDR3, as DNA: TGTGCCAGCAGTGATCAGGGAAGCTCCTACGAGCAGTACTTC.